These 32 T cell receptor beta chains came from one sample sequenced in a study of blood T cell repertoires in COVID-19. Generated by immunoSEQ multiplex PCR, the TCRdb table keeps only in-frame clones and is missing some. The sample includes 35,000 to 45,000 clones, more than 80% of them seen just once. The sequenced sample was peripheral blood. Every receptor here comes from a man between 50 and 59 years old with COVID-19, enrolled during active disease.

This rearrangement joins TRBV19 to TRBJ1-1; a weak D match, TRBD1 (5 bases). CDR3 size: 14 residues. Germline V gene lookup returns CDR1 LNHDA and CDR2 SQIVND (reference sequence). V lost 3 bases and J lost 1, with 9 bases in between. The CDR3 coding sequence is TGTGCCAGTAGTATGCCCCAGGGGAACACTGAAGCTTTCTTT. Its translation: CASSMPQGNTEAFF. The variable domain in full, with the rest retrieved from reference TRBV19 and TRBJ1-1, is DGGITQSPKYLFRKEGQNVTLSCEQNLNHDAMYWYRQDPGQGLRLIYYSQIVNDFQKGDIAEGYSVSREKKESFPLTVTSAQKNPTAFYLCASSMPQGNTEAFFGQGTRLTVV.

This chain uses TRBV24-1 with TRBJ1-4; TRBD1 aligns across 11 bases. Trimming took 0 bases from V and 6 from J; bases not matched to a gene: 11. Germline CDR1 and CDR2: KGHDR and SFDVKD. The CDR3 has 19 residues. This chain's CDR3 is CATSDLPPDRGLDYEKLFF. CDR3 nucleotides: TGTGCCACCAGTGATTTGCCCCCGGACAGGGGGCTTGATTATGAAAAACTGTTTTTT.

Here the CDR3 reads CASLFIHGYTF. The DNA for the CDR3 is TGTGCCAGCCTATTCATCCATGGCTACACCTTC. V and J are TRBV6-5 and TRBJ1-2; D call uncertain. From germline, CDR1 is MNHEY and CDR2 SVGAGI. Trimming removed 8 bases from V and 6 bases from J, with 10 bases in between. The length of the CDR3 is 11 residues.

V is TRBV10-3 and J is TRBJ1-1, with D uncertain. CDR1 ENHRY and CDR2 SYGVKD come from the germline V gene. The CDR3 is 15 residues long. Trimming removed 1 base from V and 1 base from J, with 10 bases in between. This CDR3 is CAISEYGVGNTEAFF. The CDR3 DNA reads TGTGCCATCAGTGAGTACGGGGTGGGGAACACTGAAGCTTTCTTT.

This clone has a single count. The chain employs TRBV5-1 and TRBJ2-7; 8 nucleotides agree with TRBD1. The germline CDR1 and CDR2 sequences are SGHRS and YFSETQ. The CDR3 has 17 amino acids. The trim removed 4 bases at V and 3 bases at J, leaving 15 bases unmatched. CDR3 sequence: CASSNKLRSGGYYEQYF. The CDR3 DNA reads as TGCGCCAGCAGCAACAAGCTTCGTTCAGGGGGCTACTACGAGCAGTACTTC. The variable domain in full, completed from reference TRBV5-1 and TRBJ2-7, reads KAGVTQTPRYLIKTRGQQVTLSCSPISGHRSVSWYQQTPGQGLQFLFEYFSETQRNKGNFPGRFSGRQFSNSRSEMNVSTLELGDSALYLCASSNKLRSGGYYEQYFGPGTRLTVT.

The rearrangement uses TRBV4-2 and TRBJ2-1; TRBD2 matches 9 bases. From germline, CDR1 is LGHNA and CDR2 YNFKEQ. V shed 1 base and J 6 bases; nucleotides not matched to a gene: 10. The length of the CDR3 is 17 residues. As DNA, the CDR3 is TGTGCCAGCAGCCAAGTGCTGGCGGGAGGGTCTCCCAATGAGCAGTTCTTC. Translation: CASSQVLAGGSPNEQFF.

This clone was found once. The V gene is TRBV27, the J gene TRBJ2-1; 9 bases map to TRBD2. The CDR3 has 15 amino acids. V trimming: 4 bases; J trimming: 7 bases; junction bases outside the gene matches: 8. Germline loops: CDR1 MNHEY, CDR2 SMNVEV (reference sequence). The CDR3 here is CASSSIAGAKNEQFF. CDR3 sequence (DNA): TGTGCCAGCAGTTCCATAGCGGGAGCGAAGAATGAGCAGTTCTTC.

This clone came up a few times. V and J are TRBV9 and TRBJ2-7, with TRBD2 identical over 8 bases. The CDR3 contains 16 residues. Germline V gene sequence: CDR1 SGDLS, CDR2 YYNGEE. The V segment lost 4 bases and the J segment 1 base; nucleotides outside the gene matches: 10. CDR3 amino acids: CASSPQTAGVSYEQYF. The CDR3 nucleotides read TGTGCCAGCAGCCCTCAGACAGCGGGAGTTTCCTACGAGCAGTACTTC.

The rearrangement links TRBV11-2 to TRBJ2-7, with 8 bases lining up with TRBD2. The germline V gene has CDR1 SGHAT and CDR2 FQNNGV. CDR3 length: 14 amino acids. V was pared by 5 bases and J by 4 bases, with 7 bases of the junction left unmatched. CDR3 loop: CASSTGTSVYEQYF. The DNA for the CDR3 is TGTGCCAGCAGCACCGGGACTAGTGTTTACGAGCAGTACTTC.

This chain connects TRBV27 to TRBJ1-1; D gene unclear. Germline CDR1 MNHEY, CDR2 SMNVEV (reference sequence). Trimming removed 2 bases at V and 4 bases at J, with 14 bases between. The CDR3 is made up of 15 amino acids. Written as DNA, the CDR3 is TGTGCCAGCAGTTTAGATCGTGGAGGCGGCACTGAAGCTTTCTTT. Translated: CASSLDRGGGTEAFF.

This clone was observed once. The chain couples TRBV5-1 to TRBJ2-5; 9 positions match TRBD2. After removal of 4 bases from V and 4 bases from J, the junction contained 5 bases not matched to a gene. Germline V lookup: CDR1 SGHRS, CDR2 YFSETQ. This CDR3 is built from 14 residues. CDR3 nucleotides: TGCGCCAGCAGCGAGTTAGCGGGAGCAGAGACCCAGTACTTC. This sequence encodes CASSELAGAETQYF.

CDR3: CASSPSREISTDTQYF. Here the CDR3 DNA reads TGTGCCAGCAGCCCCTCCAGGGAAATTTCCACAGATACGCAGTATTTT. The V gene is TRBV7-8, the J gene TRBJ2-3; TRBD1 is a possible D gene (5 bases). Germline V CDR1 and CDR2: SGHVS, FQNEAQ. Trimming removed 5 bases at V and 2 bases at J, with 17 bases between. This CDR3 has 16 amino acids.

This chain links TRBV4-1 with TRBJ1-2; tentative D call: TRBD1 (5 bases). The germline gives CDR1 MGHRA, CDR2 YSYEKL. Trimming cost V 1 base and J 8 bases, with 11 bases left between them. The CDR3 contains 13 residues. CDR3: CASSQVQGWGYTF. The CDR3 nucleotides read TGCGCCAGCAGCCAAGTTCAGGGCTGGGGCTACACCTTC.

The V gene is TRBV7-9, the J gene TRBJ1-2, with TRBD1 matching over 8 bases. The CDR3 spans 15 residues. Germline V gene lookup returns CDR1 SEHNR and CDR2 FQNEAQ (reference sequence). V shed 5 bases, J shed 7 bases, and the junction held 12 bases outside the gene matches. Written as DNA, the CDR3 is TGTGCCAGCAGCCCACAAGGACAGGGTTTCATTGGCTACACCTTC. Amino acids: CASSPQGQGFIGYTF.

The chain recombines TRBV11-2 with TRBJ2-7; D is ambiguous. Germline assignment: CDR1 SGHAT and CDR2 FQNNGV. Between the trimmed V and J ends, which lost 8 bases and 6 bases, there was a span of 23 bases. This CDR3 has 15 amino acids. CDR3 coding DNA: TGTGCCAGCGCCACCACCCGCTTAGATGGTGGCGAGCAGTACTTC. This gives the protein CASATTRLDGGEQYF. The full variable domain, rest sourced from reference TRBV11-2 and TRBJ2-7, is EAGVAQSPRYKIIEKRQSVAFWCNPISGHATLYWYQQILGQGPKLLIQFQNNGVVDDSQLPKDRFSAERLKGVDSTLKIQPAKLEDSAVYLCASATTRLDGGEQYFGPGTRLTVT.

The chain combines TRBV7-5 with TRBJ2-7; the table names TRBD2, a call not compared with the DNA. TRBV7-5 is marked as a pseudogene. The CDR3 has 14 amino acids. Here the CDR3 reads CARSSRTRAYEQYF. For the CDR3, the DNA is TGTGCCAGAAGCAGCCGGACTAGAGCCTACGAGCAGTACTTC.

The chain joins TRBV28 to TRBJ1-2; D perhaps matches TRBD1 (5 bases). V was trimmed by 7 bases and J by 8 bases, leaving 29 bases between them. The CDR3 length is 17 residues. Per germline, CDR1 MDHEN and CDR2 SYDVKM. Here the CDR3 reads CASISLMGLPAGQGYTF. As DNA, the CDR3 is TGTGCCAGCATTTCCTTAATGGGCCTCCCGGCAGGGCAAGGCTACACCTTC.

The rearrangement links TRBV4-3 to TRBJ2-1; TRBD2 might be the D (6 bases). Trimming shortened V by 4 bases and J by 3 bases, and 16 bases separated the two germline ends. Germline values: CDR1 LGHNA, CDR2 YSLEER. The CDR3 has 16 amino acids. CDR3: CASSPGDGSDYNEQFF. The CDR3 coding sequence is TGCGCCAGCAGCCCGGGAGACGGGTCAGACTACAATGAGCAGTTCTTC.

On this clone: Other nucleotide sequences from this sample produce the same CDR3. The genes are TRBV4-1 and TRBJ1-5; 8 bases match TRBD1. Unmatched junction bases numbered 3, after V lost 1 base and J lost 4 bases. The CDR3 is 15 amino acids. Germline assignment: CDR1 MGHRA and CDR2 YSYEKL. The CDR3 DNA is TGCGCCAGCAGCCAAGGACAGGGGACGAATCAGCCCCAGCATTTT. Amino acids: CASSQGQGTNQPQHF.

The chain carries TRBV10-3 and TRBJ1-1, with D possibly being TRBD1 (6 bases). CDR3 length: 13 residues. CDR1 and CDR2 from the germline V gene are ENHRY and SYGVKD. Trimming cost V 10 bases and J 0 bases, with 12 bases left between them. The CDR3 here is CATWTEMNTEAFF. The CDR3 nucleotides read TGTGCCACTTGGACAGAAATGAACACTGAAGCTTTCTTT.

The chain joins TRBV5-1 to TRBJ1-3, with D unclear. Looked up from germline, CDR1 is SGHRS and CDR2 is YFSETQ. Trimming stripped 0 bases from V and 9 bases from J, with 16 bases between. The CDR3 consists of 15 residues. CDR3 DNA sequence: TGCGCCAGCAGCTTGGGAGGAGGCTTCGGGAGCACCATATATTTT. This sequence encodes CASSLGGGFGSTIYF.

The J gene is TRBJ2-4, the V gene TRBV27; tentatively, D is TRBD1 (5 bases). This CDR3 has 14 amino acids. Germline V CDR1 and CDR2: MNHEY, SMNVEV (reference sequence). The V end was cut by 0 bases, the J end by 9 bases, with 12 bases between. CDR3 loop: CASSLSGSRGIQYF. The DNA of the CDR3 is TGTGCCAGCAGTTTATCGGGGTCTAGGGGCATTCAGTACTTC.

V gene TRBV6-5 combines with J gene TRBJ1-1; D gene ambiguous. The germline CDR1 and CDR2 sequences are MNHEY and SVGAGI. This CDR3 spans 13 amino acids. Between the trimmed V and J ends, which lost 2 bases and 4 bases, there was a span of 8 bases. DNA of the CDR3: TGTGCCAGCAGTTACATTGAGGGCACTGAAGCTTTCTTT. Translation gives CASSYIEGTEAFF.

The CDR3: CASRLVNRVGEKLFF. The CDR3 coding sequence is TGTGCAAGTCGCTTAGTGAACAGGGTCGGTGAAAAACTGTTTTTT. This sequence joins TRBV12-2 and TRBJ1-4; the table's D gene call, TRBD1, was not cross checked with the DNA. TRBV12-2 is an annotated pseudogene. The CDR3 loop spans 15 amino acids.

The chain joins TRBV2 to TRBJ2-7; tentative D call: TRBD2 (5 bases). V was clipped by 8 bases and J by 1 base, with 18 bases between them. The CDR3 has 15 amino acids. The germline gives CDR1 SNHLY, CDR2 FYNNEI. The CDR3 spells CASRPLARTSYEQYF. CDR3 sequence (DNA): TGTGCCAGCCGCCCCCTGGCCAGGACTTCCTACGAGCAGTACTTC.

The gene calls are TRBV30 and TRBJ1-1; TRBD1 agrees at 9 bases. V was clipped by 0 bases and J by 7 bases; unmatched bases: 3. Germline CDR1 GTSNPN, CDR2 SVGIG (reference sequence). CDR3 length: 13 amino acids. CDR3 DNA sequence: TGTGCCTGGAGTGTACGGACAGGGGTTGAAGCTTTCTTT. This gives the protein CAWSVRTGVEAFF.

This chain joins TRBV2 and TRBJ2-6, with 7 bases that match TRBD1. From germline, CDR1 is SNHLY and CDR2 FYNNEI. The trim removed 8 bases at V and 2 bases at J, leaving 6 bases unmatched. The length of the CDR3 is 15 residues. CDR3 loop: CASQGDLAGANVLTF. The CDR3 coding sequence is TGTGCCAGCCAGGGGGACCTTGCTGGGGCCAACGTCCTGACTTTC.

The J gene is TRBJ2-7, the V gene TRBV15; TRBD1 matches at 9 bases. CDR3 size: 17 residues. CDR1 LNHNV and CDR2 YYDKDF come from the germline V gene (reference sequence). J lost 7 bases, V lost 2 bases, and 15 bases had no gene match. CDR3 in amino acids: CATSRSPTGTGKMEQYF. CDR3 sequence (DNA): TGTGCCACCAGCAGATCGCCGACCGGGACAGGGAAGATGGAGCAGTACTTC.

The chain links TRBV12-3 or TRBV12-4 to TRBJ2-1, with 10 bases fitting TRBD2. The CDR3 spans 13 residues. V dropped 5 bases and J dropped 9; count of bases not matched to a gene: 4. CDR3 bases: TGTGCCAGCAGTAGCGGGAGGGCCCGTGAGCAGTTCTTC. Its translation is CASSSGRAREQFF.

This rearrangement joins TRBV4-3 to TRBJ1-2, with TRBD1 identical over 7 bases. The CDR3 length is 15 residues. With 0 bases clipped from V and 6 bases from J, the junction kept 7 bases outside the gene matches. Germline assignment: CDR1 LGHNA and CDR2 YSLEER. CDR3 loop: CASSQEWQGEDGYTF. CDR3 nucleotide sequence: TGCGCCAGCAGCCAAGAATGGCAGGGGGAGGATGGCTACACCTTC.

The V and J genes are TRBV20-1 and TRBJ2-3, with D possibly being TRBD1 (6 bases). Deletions cut 3 bases from V and 2 bases from J, with 15 bases between. Germline V CDR1 and CDR2: DFQATT, SNEGSKA (reference sequence). This CDR3 is 15 amino acids long. Here the CDR3 DNA reads TGCAGTGCTAGTGAGGCTGGGGGCCCCACAGATACGCAGTATTTT. Translating it yields CSASEAGGPTDTQYF.

The chain recombines TRBV2 with TRBJ2-7, with 7 positions matching TRBD2. J was trimmed by 4 bases and V by 8 bases; bases with no gene match: 23. CDR3 length: 18 residues. Germline V gives CDR1 SNHLY, CDR2 FYNNEI. The CDR3 DNA follows: TGTGCCAGCGCCCCAGGAGGACTAGACCTAAGGGCCTCGTACGAGCAGTACTTC. This gives the protein CASAPGGLDLRASYEQYF.